Below are 30 T cell receptor beta chains sequenced from a single sample in a study of blood T cell repertoires in COVID-19. Produced via immunoSEQ multiplex PCR; TCRdb's table is partial and in-frame only. The sample has about 220,000 clones, approximately 86% seen once. The sequenced material came from peripheral blood. These receptors originate from a woman of 80 years or more with acute or convalescent COVID-19.

Points on this clone: One junction end does not reproduce the germline sequence, and a read error may be involved. The rearrangement joins TRBV6-5 to TRBJ2-7; TRBD1 aligns across 10 bases. Germline V gene sequence: CDR1 MNHEY, CDR2 SVGAGI. The CDR3 length is 14 residues. The CDR3 nucleotides read TGTGCCAGCTCAGAAGCCGGGACAGGGGATCTTCGGGGCTTC. Translation: CASSEAGTGDLRGF.

V usage is TRBV18 and J usage is TRBJ1-1, with D perhaps TRBD1 (6 bases). This CDR3 region has 17 residues. V lost 1 base and J 1 base, leaving 16 bases between the germline ends. The germline V gene has CDR1 KGHSH and CDR2 LQKENI. In DNA form, the CDR3 reads TGTGCCAGCTCACCACAAATAAGACAGGACAAGAACACTGAAGCTTTCTTT. Amino acid sequence: CASSPQIRQDKNTEAFF.

This chain uses TRBV2 with TRBJ1-1; D is unclear. The CDR3 totals 15 residues. V lost 7 bases and J 1 base, leaving 16 bases between the germline ends. Per the germline V gene, CDR1 is SNHLY and CDR2 is FYNNEI. CDR3 sequence (DNA): TGTGCCAGCATCGAGAGGCTTTTGGGGAACACTGAAGCTTTCTTT. It codes for CASIERLLGNTEAFF.

The CDR3: CASSLGGQGENEQYF. The CDR3, as DNA: TGCGCCAGCAGCTTGGGGGGACAGGGGGAGAACGAGCAGTACTTC. The chain couples TRBV5-1 to TRBJ2-7; 11 bases align to TRBD1. V was pared by 0 bases and J by 5 bases, with 4 bases of the junction left unmatched. CDR1 and CDR2 (germline): SGHRS, YFSETQ. The CDR3 covers 15 residues.

The chain is built from TRBV18 and TRBJ1-2, with TRBD1 as a possible D gene (5 bases). This CDR3 spans 15 amino acids. V lost 6 bases and J 2 bases, leaving 16 bases between the germline ends. The V gene's germline CDR1 is KGHSH and CDR2 LQKENI. Here the CDR3 DNA reads TGTGCCAGCTCCCTTGACCGCGGGGCCAACTATGGCTACACCTTC. This codes for CASSLDRGANYGYTF.

The chain couples TRBV13 to TRBJ2-3; the match to TRBD1 covers 8 bases. Germline CDR1 and CDR2: PRHDT and FYEKMQ (reference sequence). The CDR3 contains 14 residues. The V and J ends lost 5 bases and 5 bases, in that order; junction bases with no gene match: 6. CDR3 nucleotide sequence: TGTGCCAGCAGCCCACGGACAGGGCGAGATACGCAGTATTTT. Translating gives CASSPRTGRDTQYF.

The rearrangement uses TRBV2 and TRBJ2-3, with D uncertain. Germline V CDR1 and CDR2: SNHLY, FYNNEI. Trimming cost V 7 bases and J 5 bases, with 7 bases left between them. The CDR3 sequence is 11 residues long. The DNA for the CDR3 is TGTGCCAGCACCGTGCGAGATACGCAGTATTTT. Protein: CASTVRDTQYF.

Of note for this clone: In the same sample, other DNA sequences code for this CDR3. The chain's CDR3 is CASSIGTGEMNTEAFF. In nucleotides, the CDR3 is TGTGCCAGTAGTATTGGGACAGGAGAGATGAACACTGAAGCTTTCTTT. J is TRBJ1-1 and V is TRBV19, with 8 bases identical to TRBD1. Germline loops: CDR1 LNHDA, CDR2 SQIVND (reference sequence). V was pared by 3 bases and J by 0 bases, with 6 bases of the junction left unmatched. This CDR3 has 16 amino acids.

This clone was picked up a small number of times. The chain links TRBV27 to TRBJ1-2, with 10 bases aligning to TRBD1. Germline CDR1 is MNHEY and CDR2 is SMNVEV (reference sequence). The CDR3 is 13 residues long. J lost 8 bases, V lost 5 bases, and 5 bases had no gene match. The CDR3 here is CASSPLTGGGYTF. The CDR3 DNA is TGTGCCAGCAGTCCATTGACAGGGGGCGGCTACACCTTC.

The chain links TRBV7-9 to TRBJ1-2; 7 bases map to TRBD1. Germline V gives CDR1 SEHNR, CDR2 FQNEAQ (reference sequence). Trimming took 5 bases from V and 4 from J; bases not matched to a gene: 10. The CDR3 spans 15 residues. CDR3 loop: CASSDRTGLGYGYTF. CDR3 DNA: TGTGCCAGCAGCGACAGGACAGGCTTAGGCTATGGCTACACCTTC.

The rearrangement uses TRBV5-5 and TRBJ2-3; 8 bases fit TRBD1. The length of the CDR3 is 13 residues. The V gene's germline CDR1 is SGHKS and CDR2 YYEKEE (reference sequence). Unmatched junction bases numbered 6, after V lost 8 bases and J lost 4 bases. CDR3 DNA: TGTGCCAGTAAACAGGGGGTGGCAGATACGCAGTATTTT. Amino acids: CASKQGVADTQYF.

V and J are TRBV6-5 and TRBJ1-1; D gene unclear. Looked up from germline, CDR1 is MNHEY and CDR2 is SVGAGI. The ends were cut back, 7 bases at V and 0 bases at J, with 6 bases in the middle. The CDR3 loop spans 12 amino acids. The CDR3 sequence is CASIYMNTEAFF. CDR3 nucleotide sequence: TGTGCCAGCATCTATATGAACACTGAAGCTTTCTTT.

The rearrangement links TRBV2 to TRBJ2-2, with no clear D. Per the germline V gene, CDR1 is SNHLY and CDR2 is FYNNEI. The germline V and J ends were trimmed by 4 bases and 1 base, with 10 bases remaining between them. The length of the CDR3 is 15 residues. CDR3 sequence reads: CASSVVPQNTGELFF. The CDR3 DNA sequence: TGTGCCAGCAGTGTAGTGCCTCAGAACACCGGGGAGCTGTTTTTT.

The CDR3 loop reads CASSVQGMDTEAFF. The DNA of the CDR3 is TGCGCCAGCAGCGTGCAGGGAATGGACACTGAAGCTTTCTTT. The chain employs TRBV5-1 and TRBJ1-1; a possible D gene is TRBD1 (5 bases). Germline loops: CDR1 SGHRS, CDR2 YFSETQ. This CDR3 region has 14 residues. V was shortened by 4 bases and J by 3 bases, with 13 bases between the two germline ends.

The rearrangement joins TRBV19 to TRBJ2-5, with D possibly TRBD1 on 6 matching bases. V shed 5 bases and J shed 4 bases, with 11 bases lying between them. The germline V gene has CDR1 LNHDA and CDR2 SQIVND (reference sequence). The CDR3 loop spans 13 amino acids. The CDR3 DNA reads as TGTGCCAGTAGTCGGGCAGGGGTAGAGACCCAGTACTTC. It codes for CASSRAGVETQYF. Full variable domain (rest looked up from reference TRBV19 and TRBJ2-5): DGGITQSPKYLFRKEGQNVTLSCEQNLNHDAMYWYRQDPGQGLRLIYYSQIVNDFQKGDIAEGYSVSREKKESFPLTVTSAQKNPTAFYLCASSRAGVETQYFGPGTRLLVL.

The gene calls are TRBV10-3 and TRBJ1-5; D gene unclear. Trimming removed 0 bases from V and 5 bases from J, with 11 bases in between. The CDR3 is made up of 15 amino acids. Germline CDR1 reads ENHRY; CDR2 reads SYGVKD. Here the CDR3 DNA reads TGTGCCATCAGTGAGTCGGGTCGAGAGGATCAGCCCCAGCATTTT. It specifies CAISESGREDQPQHF.

This clone was seen only once. The chain has TRBV4-3 and TRBJ1-2, with D perhaps TRBD1 (6 bases). The V gene lost 0 bases and the J gene lost 7 bases, with 12 bases spanning the gap. Looked up from germline, CDR1 is LGHNA and CDR2 is YSLEER. This CDR3 is 14 amino acids long. Here the CDR3 DNA reads TGCGCCAGCAGCCAAGAACAGGGAAGAGGTGGCTACACCTTC. This codes for CASSQEQGRGGYTF.

The rearrangement joins TRBV27 to TRBJ1-1; 9 positions match TRBD1. The junction had 5 bases not matched to a gene; V was cut back by 8 bases and J by 7 bases. CDR1 and CDR2 (germline): MNHEY, SMNVEV (reference sequence). The CDR3 spans 12 residues. In DNA form, the CDR3 reads TGTGCCAGCTGGGACAGGGTTGGTGAAGCTTTCTTT. Its translation is CASWDRVGEAFF.

Only a few counts were recorded for this clone. Other nucleotide sequences from this sample produce the same CDR3. As DNA, the CDR3 is TGTGCCAGCAGCTCCGGGACAGGCGGTACTGAAGCTTTCTTT. Its translation is CASSSGTGGTEAFF. The chain carries TRBV7-3 and TRBJ1-1; 8 positions agree with TRBD1. After removal of 4 bases from V and 5 bases from J, the junction contained 6 bases not matched to a gene. Looked up from germline, CDR1 is SGHTA and CDR2 is FQGTGA. The CDR3 has 14 residues.

The chain uses TRBV19 and TRBJ1-5; D remains unclear. Trimming shortened V by 4 bases and J by 6 bases, and 16 bases separated the two germline ends. The germline V gene encodes CDR1 LNHDA and CDR2 SQIVND (reference sequence). This CDR3 contains 15 residues. CDR3 DNA sequence: TGTGCCAGTAGTAGCCAGGACTTGGCGGGTCAGCCCCAGCATTTT. This gives the protein CASSSQDLAGQPQHF.

This clone came up once. The chain carries TRBV5-4 and TRBJ2-7, with D perhaps TRBD1 (6 bases). Per germline, CDR1 SGHNT and CDR2 YYREEE (reference sequence). The CDR3 runs to 14 residues. The V end was cut by 3 bases, the J end by 3 bases, with 13 bases between. The DNA for the CDR3 is TGTGCCAGCAGCTGGGAGACAGGTCTCTACGAGCAGTACTTC. This gives the protein CASSWETGLYEQYF. Looking up the rest from reference TRBV5-4 and TRBJ2-7 gives the full variable domain: ETGVTQSPTHLIKTRGQQVTLRCSSQSGHNTVSWYQQALGQGPQFIFQYYREEENGRGNFPPRFSGLQFPNYSSELNVNALELDDSALYLCASSWETGLYEQYFGPGTRLTVT.

V usage is TRBV4-2 and J usage is TRBJ1-1; TRBD1 aligns across 7 bases. V shed 0 bases and J 1 base; nucleotides not matched to a gene: 2. In germline, CDR1 is LGHNA, CDR2 YNFKEQ. The CDR3 runs to 15 residues. The CDR3 region has the DNA TGTGCCAGCAGCCAAGAGGCAGGGGGGAACACTGAAGCTTTCTTT. Its protein is CASSQEAGGNTEAFF.

This chain connects TRBV2 to TRBJ2-1; TRBD1 matches 10 bases. This CDR3 region has 14 residues. Per the germline V gene, CDR1 is SNHLY and CDR2 is FYNNEI. V trimming: 7 bases; J trimming: 5 bases; junction bases outside the gene matches: 5. The CDR3 loop is CASTGQGLNNEQFF. As DNA, the CDR3 is TGTGCCAGCACGGGACAGGGGTTAAACAATGAGCAGTTCTTC.

This chain joins TRBV7-6 and TRBJ2-2, with a weak D call TRBD1 (6 bases). Germline CDR1 is SGHVS and CDR2 is FNYEAQ. The CDR3 is 15 residues long. Trimming took 1 base from V and 7 from J, leaving 13 bases between them. The CDR3 reads CASSLVGTTGGELFF. The DNA of the CDR3 is TGTGCCAGCAGCTTAGTTGGGACAACAGGCGGGGAGCTGTTTTTT.

This chain links TRBV5-1 with TRBJ2-3; D is perhaps TRBD2 (6 bases). The length of the CDR3 is 13 residues. Per germline, CDR1 SGHRS and CDR2 YFSETQ. V lost 6 bases and J 4 bases, leaving 12 bases between the germline ends. The CDR3 loop reads CASKRREADTQYF. The CDR3 DNA is TGCGCCAGCAAACGGAGGGAGGCAGATACGCAGTATTTT.

The rearrangement uses TRBV7-7 and TRBJ1-1; the D gene is possibly TRBD1 (6 bases). Germline V gene sequence: CDR1 SSHAT, CDR2 FNYEAQ (reference sequence). The CDR3 spans 13 residues. The V end was cut by 5 bases, the J end by 2 bases, with 9 bases between. DNA of the CDR3: TGTGCCAGCAGCCTGGACAGAAACACTGAAGCTTTCTTT. It specifies CASSLDRNTEAFF.

This chain's CDR3 is CASDREQETQYF. DNA of the CDR3: TGTGCCAGCGACAGGGAACAAGAGACCCAGTACTTC. The V gene is TRBV2, the J gene TRBJ2-5; 7 bases line up with TRBD1. Germline-derived CDR1 and CDR2 are SNHLY and FYNNEI. Trimming took 8 bases from V and 2 from J; bases not matched to a gene: 2. The CDR3 runs to 12 residues.

The genes are TRBV28 and TRBJ2-1, with D unresolved. V was clipped by 5 bases and J by 9 bases, with 14 bases between them. CDR3 length: 13 amino acids. Germline CDR1 and CDR2: MDHEN and SYDVKM. The CDR3 region has the DNA TGTGCCAGCAGTAGGTACTCCGGCGGTGAGCAGTTCTTC. This translates into CASSRYSGGEQFF.

The V call is TRBV5-1, the J call TRBJ1-1; 8 bases line up with TRBD1. V lost 4 bases to trimming and J lost 4 bases; unmatched junction nucleotides: 6. Germline lookup yields CDR1 SGHRS and CDR2 YFSETQ. The CDR3 has 14 amino acids. CDR3 bases: TGCGCCAGCAGCCCCGGACAGGGCTCCACTGAAGCTTTCTTT. This gives the protein CASSPGQGSTEAFF.

V is TRBV7-3 and J is TRBJ2-3; 10 bases map to TRBD2. Trimming cost V 5 bases and J 2 bases; bases outside gene matches: 10. Looked up from germline, CDR1 is SGHTA and CDR2 is FQGTGA. The CDR3 consists of 17 residues. The CDR3 sequence is CASSPTGLAGATDTQYF. As DNA, the CDR3 is TGTGCCAGCAGCCCCACCGGGCTAGCGGGGGCCACAGATACGCAGTATTTT.